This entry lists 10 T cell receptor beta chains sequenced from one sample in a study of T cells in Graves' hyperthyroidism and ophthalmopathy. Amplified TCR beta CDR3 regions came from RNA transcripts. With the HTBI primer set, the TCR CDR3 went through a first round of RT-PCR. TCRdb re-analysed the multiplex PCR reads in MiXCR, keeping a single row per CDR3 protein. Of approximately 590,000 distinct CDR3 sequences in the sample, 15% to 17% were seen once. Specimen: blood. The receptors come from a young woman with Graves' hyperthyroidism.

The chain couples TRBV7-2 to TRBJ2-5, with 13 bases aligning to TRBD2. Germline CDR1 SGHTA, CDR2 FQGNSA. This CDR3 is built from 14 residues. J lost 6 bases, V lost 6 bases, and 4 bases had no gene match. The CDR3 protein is CASRLAGGRQTQYF. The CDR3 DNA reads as TGTGCCAGCAGACTAGCGGGAGGGAGACAGACCCAGTACTTC.

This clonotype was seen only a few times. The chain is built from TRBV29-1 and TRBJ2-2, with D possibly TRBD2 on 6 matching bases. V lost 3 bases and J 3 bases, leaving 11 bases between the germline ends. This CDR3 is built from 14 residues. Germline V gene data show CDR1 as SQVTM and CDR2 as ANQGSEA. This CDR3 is CSVDSSEDTGELFF. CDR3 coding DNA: TGCAGCGTTGACTCTAGCGAGGACACCGGGGAGCTGTTTTTT.

Written as DNA, the CDR3 is TGTGCCAGCGGACCGGGACAGCCGACATCCTACGAGCAGTACTTC. As protein: CASGPGQPTSYEQYF. The V gene is TRBV27, the J gene TRBJ2-7; 7 nucleotides align to TRBD1. Germline trimming cut 8 bases from V and 1 base from J; bases unmatched to any gene: 11. In germline, CDR1 is MNHEY, CDR2 SMNVEV (reference sequence). This CDR3 is built from 15 residues.

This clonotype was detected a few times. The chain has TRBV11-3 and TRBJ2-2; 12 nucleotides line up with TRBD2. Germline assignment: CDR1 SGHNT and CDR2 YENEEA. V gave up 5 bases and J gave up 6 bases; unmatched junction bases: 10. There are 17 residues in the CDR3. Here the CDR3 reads CASSPRLAGVGAGELFF. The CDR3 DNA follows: TGTGCCAGCAGCCCCCGACTAGCGGGAGTCGGGGCCGGGGAGCTGTTTTTT.

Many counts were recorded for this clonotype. The DNA for the CDR3 is TGCAGTGCCCCGAGACAGAGGAACACTGAAGCTTTCTTT. It translates to CSAPRQRNTEAFF. J is TRBJ1-1 and V is TRBV20-1; TRBD1 might be the D (5 bases). This CDR3 region has 13 residues. CDR1 is DFQATT and CDR2 is SNEGSKA in the germline V gene (reference sequence). Between the trimmed V and J ends, which lost 6 bases and 1 base, there was a span of 12 bases.

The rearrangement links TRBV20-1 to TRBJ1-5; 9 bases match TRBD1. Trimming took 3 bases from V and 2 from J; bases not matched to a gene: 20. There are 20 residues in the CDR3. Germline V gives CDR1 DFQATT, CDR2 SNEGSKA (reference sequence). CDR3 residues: CSASGGRGQGNFLGNQPQHF. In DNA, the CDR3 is TGCAGTGCTAGTGGGGGTCGGGGACAGGGAAACTTTCTGGGCAATCAGCCCCAGCATTTT.

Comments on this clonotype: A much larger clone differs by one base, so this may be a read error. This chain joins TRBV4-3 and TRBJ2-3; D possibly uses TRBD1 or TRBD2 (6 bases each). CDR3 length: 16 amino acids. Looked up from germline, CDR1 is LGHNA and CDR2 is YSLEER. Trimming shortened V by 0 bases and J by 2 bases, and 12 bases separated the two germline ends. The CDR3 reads CASSQERGGITDTQYF. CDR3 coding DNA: TGCGCCAGCAGCCAAGAACGAGGGGGGATCACAGATACGCAGTATTTT.

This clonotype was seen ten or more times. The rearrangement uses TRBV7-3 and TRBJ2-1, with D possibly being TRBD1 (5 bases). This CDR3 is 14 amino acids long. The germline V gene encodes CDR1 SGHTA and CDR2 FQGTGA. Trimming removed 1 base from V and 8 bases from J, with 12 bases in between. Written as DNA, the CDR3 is TGTGCCAGCAGCTTAATAGGGGCTACCGATGAGCAGTTCTTC. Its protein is CASSLIGATDEQFF.

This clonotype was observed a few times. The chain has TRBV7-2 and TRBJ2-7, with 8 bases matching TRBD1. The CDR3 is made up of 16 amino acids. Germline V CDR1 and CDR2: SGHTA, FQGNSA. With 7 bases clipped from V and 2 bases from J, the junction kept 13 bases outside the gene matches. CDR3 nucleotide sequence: TGTGCCAGCAACTATACTCGACAGGGGTTAACCTACGAGCAGTACTTC. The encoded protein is CASNYTRQGLTYEQYF.

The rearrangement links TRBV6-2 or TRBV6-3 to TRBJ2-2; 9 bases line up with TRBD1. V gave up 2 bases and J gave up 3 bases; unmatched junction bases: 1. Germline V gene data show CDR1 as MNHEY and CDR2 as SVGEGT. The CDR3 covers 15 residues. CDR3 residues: CASSYTGGDTGELFF. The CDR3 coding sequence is TGTGCCAGCAGTTACACAGGGGGCGACACCGGGGAGCTGTTTTTT.